Listed below are T cell receptor beta chains from one sample, sequenced in a study of beta chain features in type 1 diabetes. Only in-frame clones appear in the TCRdb table, and some are missing; sequencing was by immunoSEQ multiplex PCR. The top ten hold less than 0.45% of the sample, which has nearly 350,000 clones, 8% seen once. The sample was central memory CD4+ T cells from blood. The receptors shown here come from a woman younger than 30 in good health. CDR3s include the opening cysteine and the closing phenylalanine or tryptophan. Each record gives: CDR3 DNA, CDR3 protein, J gene, V gene, clone size, D gene. The D gene is left open where the match is weak. Clone size is given for some rows only: seen once, a few or many times, or a class if the clone is expanded.

CDR3 DNA: TGTGCCAGCAGGCGTCAGGGGAACACTGAAGCTTTCTTT; CDR3 protein: CASRRQGNTEAFF; J gene: TRBJ1-1; V gene: TRBV6-5; clone size: .; D gene: .
CDR3 DNA: TGTGCCAGCAGCTTACAGCGCAATGAGCAGTTCTTC; CDR3 protein: CASSLQRNEQFF; J gene: TRBJ2-1; V gene: TRBV7-9; clone size: few; D gene: .
CDR3 DNA: TGTGCCAGCAGCTTGGGGGGCCGGGACAGGGTCCCTGAAGCTTTCTTT; CDR3 protein: CASSLGGRDRVPEAFF; J gene: TRBJ1-1; V gene: TRBV5-4; clone size: few; D gene: TRBD1
CDR3 DNA: TGTGCCACCGCTACGGGGATGGTGGGCTACGAGCAGTACTTC; CDR3 protein: CATATGMVGYEQYF; J gene: TRBJ2-7; V gene: TRBV15; clone size: many; D gene: .
CDR3 DNA: TGCAGTGCTAGAGATTATAGTACGCAGTATTTT; CDR3 protein: CSARDYSTQYF; J gene: TRBJ2-3; V gene: TRBV20-1; clone size: few; D gene: .
CDR3 DNA: TGTGCCAGTAGTACCTCCTACAATGAGCAGTTCTTC; CDR3 protein: CASSTSYNEQFF; J gene: TRBJ2-1; V gene: TRBV19; clone size: many; D gene: .
CDR3 DNA: TGTGCCAGCTCACCACCAGGGACTAGCGGGAATGAGCAGTTCTTC; CDR3 protein: CASSPPGTSGNEQFF; J gene: TRBJ2-1; V gene: TRBV18; clone size: .; D gene: TRBD2
CDR3 DNA: TGTGCCAGCAGTGTTGGAGGGCAGGGGACCGGGGAGCTGTTTTTT; CDR3 protein: CASSVGGQGTGELFF; J gene: TRBJ2-2; V gene: TRBV28; clone size: few; D gene: .
CDR3 DNA: TGTGCCATCAGTGGGATGTCGGGAGCGGCTGGGGACGGGTATTTT; CDR3 protein: CAISGMSGAAGDGYF; J gene: TRBJ2-3; V gene: TRBV10-3; clone size: few; D gene: .
CDR3 DNA: TGTGCCAGCAGCGTAGGAGTGACTAGCGGGCCAGATACGCAGTATTTT; CDR3 protein: CASSVGVTSGPDTQYF; J gene: TRBJ2-3; V gene: TRBV9; clone size: few; D gene: TRBD2
CDR3 DNA: TGTGCCAGCAGTACGCGAAGGGGACAGTTCTACGAGCAGTACTTC; CDR3 protein: CASSTRRGQFYEQYF; J gene: TRBJ2-7; V gene: TRBV28; clone size: few; D gene: TRBD1
CDR3 DNA: TGCGCCAGCAAAATTGACGGGACCAACTACAATGAGCAGTTCTTC; CDR3 protein: CASKIDGTNYNEQFF; J gene: TRBJ2-1; V gene: TRBV5-1; clone size: few; D gene: .
CDR3 DNA: TGTGCCAGCAGCGCAAGAGGACTAGCTGGCAATGAGCAGTTCTTC; CDR3 protein: CASSARGLAGNEQFF; J gene: TRBJ2-1; V gene: TRBV7-9; clone size: few; D gene: TRBD2
CDR3 DNA: TGTGCCAGCCGGGACAGCAATACCAATGAGCAGTTCTTC; CDR3 protein: CASRDSNTNEQFF; J gene: TRBJ2-1; V gene: TRBV25-1; clone size: many; D gene: TRBD1
CDR3 DNA: TGTGCCAGCAGCTTGGAGGACTGGGGCGAGCAGTACTTC; CDR3 protein: CASSLEDWGEQYF; J gene: TRBJ2-7; V gene: TRBV5-4; clone size: few; D gene: .
CDR3 DNA: TGTGCCAGCAGTCCCGACAGGGACGCATGGCCCCAGCATTTT; CDR3 protein: CASSPDRDAWPQHF; J gene: TRBJ1-5; V gene: TRBV6-5; clone size: few; D gene: TRBD1
CDR3 DNA: TGTGCCAGCAGCCCACTACAGGGTGGGAACACTGAAGCTTTCTTT; CDR3 protein: CASSPLQGGNTEAFF; J gene: TRBJ1-1; V gene: TRBV6-5; clone size: few; D gene: .
CDR3 DNA: TGTGCCAGCAGTAAAGGACAGGGCAGGCAGCCCCAGCATTTT; CDR3 protein: CASSKGQGRQPQHF; J gene: TRBJ1-5; V gene: TRBV6-1; clone size: .; D gene: TRBD1
CDR3 DNA: TGCGCCAGCAGCCAAGATCTTGGACTAGCGGACTACGAGCAGTACTTC; CDR3 protein: CASSQDLGLADYEQYF; J gene: TRBJ2-7; V gene: TRBV4-3; clone size: .; D gene: TRBD2
CDR3 DNA: TGTGCCAGCACTCCGGGCGGGGGGCGCTACGAGCAGTACTTC; CDR3 protein: CASTPGGGRYEQYF; J gene: TRBJ2-7; V gene: TRBV7-9; clone size: few; D gene: TRBD2
CDR3 DNA: TGTGCCAGCAGCCGATATGGGAGGGATACGCAGTATTTT; CDR3 protein: CASSRYGRDTQYF; J gene: TRBJ2-3; V gene: TRBV7-2; clone size: .; D gene: .
CDR3 DNA: TGTGCCAGCAGCCGGGATTGGACAGAACGCCAGCCCCAGCATTTT; CDR3 protein: CASSRDWTERQPQHF; J gene: TRBJ1-5; V gene: TRBV7-2; clone size: .; D gene: .
CDR3 DNA: TGTGCCAGCAGCCTTGACTTAGAGCAGTTCTTC; CDR3 protein: CASSLDLEQFF; J gene: TRBJ2-1; V gene: TRBV11-2; clone size: .; D gene: .
CDR3 DNA: TGTGCCAGCAGTCTCGCGGGATCCCAAGAGACCCAGTACTTC; CDR3 protein: CASSLAGSQETQYF; J gene: TRBJ2-5; V gene: TRBV6-5; clone size: .; D gene: .
CDR3 DNA: TGTGCCAGCAGCGGTGTCAGGCTGTTTTTT; CDR3 protein: CASSGVRLFF; J gene: TRBJ1-4; V gene: TRBV28; clone size: .; D gene: .
CDR3 DNA: TGTGCCAGCAGCTTAGCGACGGCTAGCGGGATCTACGAGCAGTACTTC; CDR3 protein: CASSLATASGIYEQYF; J gene: TRBJ2-7; V gene: TRBV7-8; clone size: .; D gene: TRBD2
CDR3 DNA: TGCGCCAGCAGCTTGGATAATCGGGACGGGGTTACAGATACGCAGTATTTT; CDR3 protein: CASSLDNRDGVTDTQYF; J gene: TRBJ2-3; V gene: TRBV5-1; clone size: few; D gene: .
CDR3 DNA: TGTGCCAGCTCAACGGGAAGGGCGAGCGAGGATGAGCAGTTCTTC; CDR3 protein: CASSTGRASEDEQFF; J gene: TRBJ2-1; V gene: TRBV18; clone size: .; D gene: .
CDR3 DNA: TGTGCCAGCTCACCACGCAGGTTTGAAGAGACCCAGTACTTC; CDR3 protein: CASSPRRFEETQYF; J gene: TRBJ2-5; V gene: TRBV18; clone size: few; D gene: .
CDR3 DNA: TGTGCCACCAGCACCGACCTAGTTAGCGGGATGGGGGTGAATGAGCAGTTCTTC; CDR3 protein: CATSTDLVSGMGVNEQFF; J gene: TRBJ2-1; V gene: TRBV15; clone size: few; D gene: TRBD2
CDR3 DNA: TGTGCCAGCAGCTTATCAGGGAACTATGGCTACACCTTC; CDR3 protein: CASSLSGNYGYTF; J gene: TRBJ1-2; V gene: TRBV5-5; clone size: few; D gene: .
CDR3 DNA: TGTGCCAGCAGTGGGGACAGGTACAATGAGCAGTTCTTC; CDR3 protein: CASSGDRYNEQFF; J gene: TRBJ2-1; V gene: TRBV2; clone size: many; D gene: TRBD1
CDR3 DNA: TGTGCCACCAGCAGAGTTAACAGGGCAGATACGCAGTATTTT; CDR3 protein: CATSRVNRADTQYF; J gene: TRBJ2-3; V gene: TRBV15; clone size: .; D gene: .
CDR3 DNA: TGCGCCAGCAGCCAAGCTTCGGGTGGTCCCGGGGAGCTGTTTTTT; CDR3 protein: CASSQASGGPGELFF; J gene: TRBJ2-2; V gene: TRBV4-3; clone size: many; D gene: .
CDR3 DNA: TGTGCCAGCAGCGGCAGGACCTCCCAGGCCTTTTACGAGCAGTACTTC; CDR3 protein: CASSGRTSQAFYEQYF; J gene: TRBJ2-7; V gene: TRBV7-9; clone size: few; D gene: .
CDR3 DNA: TGCGCCAGCAGCCAAGAAAGAACAGGAGTCCTGTCCGGGGAGCTGTTTTTT; CDR3 protein: CASSQERTGVLSGELFF; J gene: TRBJ2-2; V gene: TRBV4-3; clone size: few; D gene: .
CDR3 DNA: TGTGCCAGCATTTGGGACACCTACGAGCAGTACTTC; CDR3 protein: CASIWDTYEQYF; J gene: TRBJ2-7; V gene: TRBV28; clone size: many; D gene: .
CDR3 DNA: TGTGCCAGCAGCCTGGAATTAAACACCATATATTTT; CDR3 protein: CASSLELNTIYF; J gene: TRBJ1-3; V gene: TRBV6-6; clone size: many; D gene: .
CDR3 DNA: TGTGCCAGCAGCCAAGCCCTTCAGGGGGTAACTGAAGCTTTCTTT; CDR3 protein: CASSQALQGVTEAFF; J gene: TRBJ1-1; V gene: TRBV4-2; clone size: .; D gene: TRBD1
CDR3 DNA: TGTGCCATCAGTGGACAGGTCAACAATGAGCAGTTCTTC; CDR3 protein: CAISGQVNNEQFF; J gene: TRBJ2-1; V gene: TRBV10-3; clone size: .; D gene: .
CDR3 DNA: TGTGCCAGCAGACCTAGCGGGAGAGGGTACAATGAGCAGTTCTTC; CDR3 protein: CASRPSGRGYNEQFF; J gene: TRBJ2-1; V gene: TRBV28; clone size: many; D gene: TRBD2
CDR3 DNA: TGTGCCAGCAGCACAGGGGCATGGGGCGAGCAGTACTTC; CDR3 protein: CASSTGAWGEQYF; J gene: TRBJ2-7; V gene: TRBV11-1; clone size: .; D gene: TRBD1
CDR3 DNA: TGTGCCATCAGTGAAAATTTATTAGCAACTGCCGTCAATGAGCAGTTCTTC; CDR3 protein: CAISENLLATAVNEQFF; J gene: TRBJ2-1; V gene: TRBV10-3; clone size: .; D gene: .
CDR3 DNA: TGTGCCAGCAGCCAAGATGCGGGGACTTACTACAATGAGCAGTTCTTC; CDR3 protein: CASSQDAGTYYNEQFF; J gene: TRBJ2-1; V gene: TRBV4-2; clone size: .; D gene: .
CDR3 DNA: TGTGCCACCAGCAGAGCAGGGGCCGGGTCGGCTGAAGCTTTCTTT; CDR3 protein: CATSRAGAGSAEAFF; J gene: TRBJ1-1; V gene: TRBV15; clone size: .; D gene: .
CDR3 DNA: TGTGCCACCAGCAGAGATCTCGGGACAGGGGTTTTCGAGCAGTACTTC; CDR3 protein: CATSRDLGTGVFEQYF; J gene: TRBJ2-7; V gene: TRBV15; clone size: .; D gene: TRBD1
CDR3 DNA: TGTGCCAGCAGCGTCGGGACTAGTTACGAGCAGTACTTC; CDR3 protein: CASSVGTSYEQYF; J gene: TRBJ2-7; V gene: TRBV9; clone size: few; D gene: TRBD2
CDR3 DNA: TGTGCCAGCAGCGGACGCGGGAGGGCATTCGATGAGCAGTTCTTC; CDR3 protein: CASSGRGRAFDEQFF; J gene: TRBJ2-1; V gene: TRBV9; clone size: few; D gene: TRBD2
CDR3 DNA: TGTGCCAGCATCGACAGTTCAACCGGAAACACCATATATTTT; CDR3 protein: CASIDSSTGNTIYF; J gene: TRBJ1-3; V gene: TRBV28; clone size: few; D gene: .
CDR3 DNA: TGCAGCGTTGAAGGTTTGAAAGTACGGGGCGGGAGCAATGAGCAGTTCTTC; CDR3 protein: CSVEGLKVRGGSNEQFF; J gene: TRBJ2-1; V gene: TRBV29-1; clone size: .; D gene: TRBD2
CDR3 DNA: TGTGCCAGCAGTCCGGTTCAGGGTACCTACGAGCAGTACTTC; CDR3 protein: CASSPVQGTYEQYF; J gene: TRBJ2-7; V gene: TRBV21-1; clone size: .; D gene: .
CDR3 DNA: TGTGCCAGCTCACCAGCACAGGGAAACATTCAGTACTTC; CDR3 protein: CASSPAQGNIQYF; J gene: TRBJ2-4; V gene: TRBV18; clone size: .; D gene: .
CDR3 DNA: TGTGCCAGCAGCTTGGACGTTAACTATGGCTACACCTTC; CDR3 protein: CASSLDVNYGYTF; J gene: TRBJ1-2; V gene: TRBV5-6; clone size: few; D gene: .
CDR3 DNA: TGTGCCAGCAGCAAAGCTAGGGGATACTACGAGCAGTACTTC; CDR3 protein: CASSKARGYYEQYF; J gene: TRBJ2-7; V gene: TRBV21-1; clone size: few; D gene: .